The rows below give T cell receptor beta chains drawn from one sample of a study of T cell clonotyping in hematopoietic cell transplantation. Using immunoSEQ multiplex PCR, the repertoire was profiled, and TCRdb retains in-frame clones only, with some absent. This sample carries roughly 20,000 clones, around 86% of them seen once, and the ten largest clones take approximately 8.4%. The sample was peripheral blood mononuclear cells, taken before stem cell transplant. These receptors all stem from a middle-aged man with acute myeloid leukemia. Some clones in this sample may be carry-over from other donors' samples. CDR3s include the opening cysteine and the closing phenylalanine or tryptophan. A D gene is named only where the DNA matches it firmly. Only some rows state a clone size, as once, few, many or a class for expanded clones.

J	size	V	D	CDR3	DNA
TRBJ1-5	NA	TRBV15	NA	CATSRDKGSGQPQHF	TGTGCCACCAGCAGAGATAAGGGGTCAGGTCAGCCCCAGCATTTT
TRBJ2-1	NA	TRBV29-1	NA	CSVEGFGRGSYNEQFF	TGCAGCGTTGAAGGGTTCGGACGGGGATCCTACAATGAGCAGTTCTTC
TRBJ1-1	NA	TRBV7-3	NA	CASSFNMNTEAFF	TGTGCCAGCAGCTTTAACATGAACACTGAAGCTTTCTTT
TRBJ1-5	once	TRBV2	NA	CASTQGREPQHF	TGTGCCAGCACCCAGGGGCGAGAGCCCCAGCATTTT
TRBJ1-1	NA	TRBV4-3	NA	CASSQDSFAGVSTEAFF	TGCGCCAGCAGCCAAGACAGTTTTGCGGGAGTGAGTACTGAAGCTTTCTTT
TRBJ1-5	NA	TRBV2	NA	CASSEVGNQPQHF	TGTGCCAGCAGTGAGGTGGGGAATCAGCCCCAGCATTTT
TRBJ2-1	NA	TRBV9	TRBD2	CASSVGSGAVLEQFF	TGTGCCAGCAGCGTAGGTAGCGGGGCGGTTCTTGAGCAGTTCTTC
TRBJ1-2	NA	TRBV5-1	NA	CASSAQGDGYTF	TGCGCCAGCAGCGCCCAGGGTGATGGCTACACCTTC
TRBJ1-1	NA	TRBV27	NA	CASSVDRPWSSSMNTEAFF	TGTGCCAGCAGTGTCGACAGGCCATGGTCATCCTCGATGAACACTGAAGCTTTCTTT
TRBJ2-7	NA	TRBV4-1	TRBD1	CASSQVASGQHYEQYF	TGCGCCAGCAGCCAGGTTGCCTCGGGACAGCACTACGAGCAGTACTTC
TRBJ2-7	NA	TRBV19	TRBD1	CASTGQGAYEQYF	TGTGCCAGTACCGGACAGGGGGCCTACGAGCAGTACTTC
TRBJ1-2	NA	TRBV6-6	NA	CASRLRDKAKGYTF	TGTGCCAGCAGGCTCCGGGACAAGGCGAAGGGCTACACCTTC
TRBJ2-7	NA	TRBV11-1	NA	CARTRVYEQYF	TGTGCCAGGACCAGGGTCTACGAGCAGTACTTC
TRBJ2-2	NA	TRBV10-1	NA	CASTLRGSVGELFF	TGCGCCAGCACCCTAAGGGGTAGCGTCGGGGAGCTGTTTTTT
TRBJ1-2	once	TRBV16	TRBD1	CASSQRTGSYGYTF	TGTGCCAGCAGCCAACGGACAGGGTCGTATGGCTACACCTTC
TRBJ1-1	NA	TRBV7-6	TRBD1	CASSRGQGLSTEAFF	TGTGCCAGCAGCCGGGGACAGGGCCTGAGCACTGAAGCTTTCTTT
TRBJ2-5	once	TRBV11-2	TRBD1	CASSPWDRQRLTQETQYF	TGTGCCAGCAGCCCGTGGGACAGACAGCGTCTTACTCAAGAGACCCAGTACTTC
TRBJ2-1	NA	TRBV7-2	NA	CASSSLTSSYNEQFF	TGTGCCAGCAGCTCATTGACGAGCTCCTACAATGAGCAGTTCTTC
TRBJ1-1	NA	TRBV9	NA	CASSVALGEPSPEAFF	TGTGCCAGCAGCGTAGCTCTGGGAGAACCATCCCCTGAAGCTTTCTTT
TRBJ2-7	NA	TRBV19	TRBD2	CASSITSGGAYEQYF	TGTGCCAGTAGTATAACCAGCGGGGGAGCCTACGAGCAGTACTTC
TRBJ2-5	NA	TRBV19	TRBD1	CASSISGGDEETQYF	TGTGCCAGTAGTATTTCAGGGGGCGATGAGGAGACCCAGTACTTC
TRBJ1-2	NA	TRBV19	TRBD1	CASGGDSVYGYTF	TGTGCCAGCGGTGGGGACAGCGTCTATGGCTACACCTTC
TRBJ1-1	NA	TRBV7-9	NA	CASSPPWGGWNTEAFF	TGTGCCAGCAGCCCACCCTGGGGCGGTTGGAACACTGAAGCTTTCTTT
TRBJ1-1	few	TRBV4-2	TRBD1	CASSQAAGGSNTEAFF	TGTGCCAGCAGCCAAGCTGCAGGGGGCTCGAACACTGAAGCTTTCTTT
TRBJ2-7	few	TRBV28	NA	CASSLPGAFIPQYF	TGTGCCAGCAGTTTACCGGGGGCCTTCATCCCGCAGTACTTC
TRBJ2-7	NA	TRBV5-1	NA	CASSLLEGGYEQYF	TGCGCCAGCAGCTTGTTGGAGGGTGGCTACGAGCAGTACTTC
TRBJ2-3	NA	TRBV11-2	TRBD2	CASSLELAEGTDTQYF	TGTGCCAGCAGCTTAGAACTAGCGGAGGGCACAGATACGCAGTATTTT
TRBJ2-3	NA	TRBV7-9	TRBD2	CASSLSSGGGGDTQYF	TGTGCCAGCAGCTTGTCGAGCGGGGGGGGAGGAGATACGCAGTATTTT
TRBJ1-6	NA	TRBV6-1	TRBD1	CASSAPTGSGSPLHF	TGTGCCAGCAGTGCCCCGACAGGGTCAGGCTCACCCCTCCACTTT
TRBJ2-3	NA	TRBV11-2	NA	CASSLELSTDTQYF	TGTGCCAGCAGCTTAGAGCTCAGCACAGATACGCAGTATTTT
TRBJ1-2	NA	TRBV28	NA	CASSSPRGSYGYTF	TGTGCCAGCAGTAGTCCCAGGGGAAGCTATGGCTACACCTTC
TRBJ2-1	NA	TRBV7-2	TRBD1	CASSPTRDSYNEQFF	TGTGCCAGCAGCCCAACCCGGGACAGCTACAATGAGCAGTTCTTC
TRBJ1-1	NA	TRBV4-1	NA	CASSQGRGATEAFF	TGCGCCAGCAGCCAAGGAAGGGGGGCCACTGAAGCTTTCTTT
TRBJ1-5	NA	TRBV4-1	NA	CASSQGRRGGYSNQPQHF	TGCGCCAGCAGCCAGGGGAGGAGGGGTGGCTATAGCAATCAGCCCCAGCATTTT
TRBJ2-1	NA	TRBV2	TRBD2	CASNGGTSLNEQFF	TGTGCCAGTAACGGGGGGACCTCCCTCAATGAGCAGTTCTTC
TRBJ1-6	NA	TRBV30	NA	CAAEGGWDSPLHF	TGTGCCGCGGAGGGCGGTTGGGATTCACCCCTCCACTTT
TRBJ2-3	NA	TRBV7-2	TRBD1	CASSRDRADTQYF	TGTGCCAGCAGCCGAGACAGGGCAGATACGCAGTATTTT
TRBJ2-3	NA	TRBV2	TRBD2	CASSREGTDTQYF	TGTGCCAGCAGTCGGGAGGGGACAGATACGCAGTATTTT
TRBJ2-7	NA	TRBV5-4	TRBD1	CASSLVGGQGGSPTYEQYF	TGTGCCAGCAGCTTGGTAGGGGGACAGGGGGGGTCCCCCACCTACGAGCAGTACTTC
TRBJ2-3	NA	TRBV5-1	NA	CASSLTGTDTQYF	TGCGCCAGCAGCTTGACCGGTACAGATACGCAGTATTTT
TRBJ1-1	NA	TRBV5-1	NA	CASSLEGPNTEAFF	TGCGCCAGCAGCTTGGAAGGACCGAACACTGAAGCTTTCTTT
TRBJ1-2	NA	TRBV10-3	NA	CAISESGHPNYGYTF	TGTGCCATCAGTGAGTCTGGACACCCCAACTATGGCTACACCTTC
TRBJ2-7	NA	TRBV5-1	TRBD1	CASSAGTGGEFEQYF	TGCGCCAGCAGCGCGGGGACAGGGGGCGAATTCGAGCAGTACTTC
TRBJ1-2	NA	TRBV28	TRBD1	CASSSGQSYGYTF	TGTGCCAGCAGCTCGGGACAGAGCTATGGCTACACCTTC